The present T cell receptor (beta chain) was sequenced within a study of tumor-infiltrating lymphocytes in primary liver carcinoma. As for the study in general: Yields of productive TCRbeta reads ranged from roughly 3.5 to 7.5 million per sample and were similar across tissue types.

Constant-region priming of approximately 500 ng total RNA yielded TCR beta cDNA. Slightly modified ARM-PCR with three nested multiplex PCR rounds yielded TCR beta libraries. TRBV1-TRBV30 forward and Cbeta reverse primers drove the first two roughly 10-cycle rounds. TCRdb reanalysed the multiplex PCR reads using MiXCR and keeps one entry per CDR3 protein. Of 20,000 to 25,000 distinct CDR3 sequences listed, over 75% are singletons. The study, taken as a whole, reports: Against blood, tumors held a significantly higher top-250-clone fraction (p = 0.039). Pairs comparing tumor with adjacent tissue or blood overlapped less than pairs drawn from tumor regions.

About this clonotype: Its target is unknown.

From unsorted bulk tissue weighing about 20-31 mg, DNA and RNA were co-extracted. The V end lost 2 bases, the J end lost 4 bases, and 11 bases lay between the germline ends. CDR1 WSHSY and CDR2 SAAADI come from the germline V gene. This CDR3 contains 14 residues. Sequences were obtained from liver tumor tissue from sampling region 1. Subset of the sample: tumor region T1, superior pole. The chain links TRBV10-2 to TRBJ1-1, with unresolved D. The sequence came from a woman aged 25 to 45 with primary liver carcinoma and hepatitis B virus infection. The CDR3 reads CASSETKACTEAFF. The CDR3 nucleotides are TGCGCCAGCAGTGAGACGAAGGCGTGCACTGAAGCTTTCTTT.